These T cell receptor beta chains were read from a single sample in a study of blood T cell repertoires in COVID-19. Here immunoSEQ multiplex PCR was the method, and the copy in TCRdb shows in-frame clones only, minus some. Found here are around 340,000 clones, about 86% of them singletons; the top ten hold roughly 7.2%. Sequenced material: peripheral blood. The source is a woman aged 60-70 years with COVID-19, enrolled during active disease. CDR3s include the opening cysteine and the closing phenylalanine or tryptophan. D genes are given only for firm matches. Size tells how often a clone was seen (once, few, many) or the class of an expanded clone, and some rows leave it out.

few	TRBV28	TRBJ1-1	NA	CASSFGGQMGAFF	TGTGCCAGCAGTTTCGGGGGGCAAATGGGAGCTTTCTTT
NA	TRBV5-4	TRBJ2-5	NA	CASSLTLTSYQETQYF	TGTGCCAGCAGCTTGACTCTTACCTCGTACCAAGAGACCCAGTACTTC
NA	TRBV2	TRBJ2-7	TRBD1	CASSDRSQGLGEQYF	TGTGCCAGCAGTGATCGCTCACAGGGGTTAGGCGAGCAGTACTTC
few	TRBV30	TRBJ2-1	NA	CAWGGALFGGEQFF	TGTGCCTGGGGGGGGGCTTTGTTCGGCGGTGAGCAGTTCTTC
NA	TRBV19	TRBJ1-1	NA	CASSIIRGRRNTEAFF	TGTGCCAGTAGTATAATACGGGGTAGGAGGAACACTGAAGCTTTCTTT
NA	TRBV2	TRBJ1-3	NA	CASSAEGNTIYF	TGTGCCAGCAGTGCGGAGGGAAACACCATATATTTT
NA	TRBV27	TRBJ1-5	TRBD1	CASTTGVGQPQHF	TGTGCCAGCACGACAGGGGTAGGACAGCCCCAGCATTTT
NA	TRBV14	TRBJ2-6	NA	CASSRTVGANVLTF	TGTGCCAGCAGCCGGACAGTTGGGGCCAACGTCCTGACTTTC
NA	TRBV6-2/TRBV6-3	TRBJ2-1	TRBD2	CASSWLAGGLNEQFF	TGTGCCAGCAGTTGGCTGGCGGGGGGCTTAAATGAGCAGTTCTTC
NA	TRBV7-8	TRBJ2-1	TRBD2	CASSLARGSGGSNEQFF	TGTGCCAGCAGCTTAGCTCGGGGTAGCGGGGGGTCCAATGAGCAGTTCTTC
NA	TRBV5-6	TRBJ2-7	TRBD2	CASSWAGGGEQYF	TGTGCCAGCAGCTGGGCCGGGGGGGGCGAGCAGTACTTC
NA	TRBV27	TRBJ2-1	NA	CASSLQGTSYNEQFF	TGTGCCAGCAGTTTACAGGGTACTTCATACAATGAGCAGTTCTTC
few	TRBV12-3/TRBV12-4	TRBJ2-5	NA	CASSPYQETQYF	TGTGCCAGCAGTCCCTATCAAGAGACCCAGTACTTC
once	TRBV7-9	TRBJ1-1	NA	CASSYGNTEAFF	TGTGCCAGCAGCTACGGGAACACTGAAGCTTTCTTT
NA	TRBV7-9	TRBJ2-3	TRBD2	CASSLARGGGTTDTQYF	TGTGCCAGCAGCTTAGCGCGGGGCGGGGGGACCACAGATACGCAGTATTTT
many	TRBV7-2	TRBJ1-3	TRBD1	CASSVSPGQENTIYF	TGTGCCAGCAGCGTATCGCCGGGACAGGAAAACACCATATATTTT
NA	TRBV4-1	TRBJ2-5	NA	CASSQDNGDWETQYF	TGCGCCAGCAGCCAAGATAACGGTGACTGGGAGACCCAGTACTTC
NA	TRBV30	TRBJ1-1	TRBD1	CAWSVLDRGMNTEAFF	TGTGCCTGGAGTGTACTGGACAGGGGCATGAACACTGAAGCTTTCTTT
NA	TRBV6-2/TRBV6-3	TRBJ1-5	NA	CASSYSEGGDQPQHF	TGTGCCAGCAGTTACTCGGAGGGTGGGGATCAGCCCCAGCATTTT
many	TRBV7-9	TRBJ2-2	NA	CASSLKPLNTGELFF	TGTGCCAGCAGCTTAAAACCCCTAAACACCGGGGAGCTGTTTTTT
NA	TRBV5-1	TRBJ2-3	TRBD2	CASSLSTSGSYTDTQYF	TGCGCCAGCAGCTTGTCGACTAGCGGGTCGTACACAGATACGCAGTATTTT
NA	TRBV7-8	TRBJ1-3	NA	CASSSLQAKTSGNTIYF	TGTGCCAGCAGCTCACTACAGGCCAAAACCTCTGGAAACACCATATATTTT
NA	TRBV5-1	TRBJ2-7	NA	CATKGPEQYF	TGCGCCACAAAGGGGCCCGAGCAGTACTTC
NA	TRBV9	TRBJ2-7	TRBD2	CASSAGTSGAYEQYF	TGTGCCAGCAGCGCCGGGACTAGCGGGGCCTACGAGCAGTACTTC
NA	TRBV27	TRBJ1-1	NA	CASIAGPMNTEAFF	TGTGCCAGCATCGCAGGGCCCATGAACACTGAAGCTTTCTTT
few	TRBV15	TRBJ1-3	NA	CATRQVSGNTIYF	TGTGCCACCAGGCAGGTCTCTGGAAACACCATATATTTT
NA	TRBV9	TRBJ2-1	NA	CASSYRGGATNNEQFF	TGTGCCAGCAGCTACAGGGGCGGGGCGACGAACAATGAGCAGTTCTTC
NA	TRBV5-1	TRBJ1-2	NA	CASSVHETSYGYTF	TGCGCCAGCAGCGTTCACGAAACAAGCTATGGCTACACCTTC
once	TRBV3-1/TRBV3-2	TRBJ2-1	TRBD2	CASSQEGGSLYNEQFF	TGTGCCAGCAGCCAAGAGGGGGGGAGTTTATACAATGAGCAGTTCTTC
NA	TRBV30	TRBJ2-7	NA	CACKQAYEQYF	TGTGCCTGTAAACAGGCCTACGAGCAGTACTTC
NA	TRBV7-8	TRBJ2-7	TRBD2	CASSLGLAGPTSSYEQYF	TGTGCCAGCAGCTTGGGACTAGCGGGGCCCACAAGCTCCTACGAGCAGTACTTC
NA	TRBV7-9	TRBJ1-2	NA	CASSLVFGYRVYGYTF	TGTGCCAGCAGCTTAGTATTCGGTTACAGGGTCTATGGCTACACCTTC
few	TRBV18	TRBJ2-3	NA	CATLGGAGGTDTQYF	TGTGCCACCCTGGGGGGCGCGGGGGGCACAGATACGCAGTATTTT
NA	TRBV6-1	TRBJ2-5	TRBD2	CASSGILMLGGKETQYF	TGTGCCAGCAGTGGAATCTTGATGCTGGGGGGGAAGGAGACCCAGTACTTC
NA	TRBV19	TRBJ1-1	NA	CASGEKAGHRNTEAFF	TGTGCCAGTGGAGAAAAAGCGGGACACCGAAACACTGAAGCTTTCTTT
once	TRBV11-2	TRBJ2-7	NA	CASSLAMVELYEQYF	TGTGCCAGCAGCTTAGCGATGGTAGAGCTTTACGAGCAGTACTTC
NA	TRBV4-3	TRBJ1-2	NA	CASSQARHLYGYTF	TGCGCCAGCAGCCAAGCCAGGCACCTCTATGGCTACACCTTC
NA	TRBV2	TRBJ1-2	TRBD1	CASSGTGGSNYGYTF	TGTGCCAGCAGTGGGACAGGGGGATCCAACTATGGCTACACCTTC
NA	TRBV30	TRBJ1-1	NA	CAWRPFGQFMNTEAFF	TGTGCCTGGAGACCCTTTGGACAGTTTATGAACACTGAAGCTTTCTTT
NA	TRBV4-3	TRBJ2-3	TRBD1	CASSQMVTGGTDTQYF	TGCGCCAGCAGCCAAATGGTCACAGGGGGAACAGATACGCAGTATTTT
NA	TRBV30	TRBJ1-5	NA	CAWSVWPNQPQHF	TGTGCCTGGAGCGTCTGGCCAAATCAGCCCCAGCATTTT
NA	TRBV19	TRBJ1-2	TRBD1	CASSSGAGGLYGYTF	TGTGCCAGTAGTTCTGGAGCAGGGGGCCTCTATGGCTACACCTTC